Below are 2 T cell receptor beta chains sequenced from a single sample in a study of control samples from healthy donors and cancer patients. This table comes from immunoSEQ multiplex PCR, and its TCRdb copy is limited to in-frame clones, with some not included. The table includes some 150,000 clones, around 90% detected once. Material: blood. These TCRs come from a man aged 18 to 29 in good health.

The chain employs TRBV4-1 and TRBJ1-1, with D possibly being TRBD1 (6 bases). This CDR3 region has 14 residues. Germline V CDR1 and CDR2: MGHRA, YSYEKL. Deletions cut 0 bases from V and 5 bases from J, with 10 bases between. The CDR3 protein is CASSQDWQGTEAFF. In DNA form, the CDR3 reads TGCGCCAGCAGCCAAGATTGGCAGGGGACTGAAGCTTTCTTT.

J is TRBJ2-7 and V is TRBV14; D not certain. This CDR3 contains 11 residues. Per the germline V gene, CDR1 is SGHDN and CDR2 is FVKESK. The V end was cut by 5 bases, the J end by 3 bases, with 5 bases between. The CDR3 nucleotides are TGTGCCAGCAGCTCGCTCTACGAGCAGTACTTC. It yields the protein CASSSLYEQYF.